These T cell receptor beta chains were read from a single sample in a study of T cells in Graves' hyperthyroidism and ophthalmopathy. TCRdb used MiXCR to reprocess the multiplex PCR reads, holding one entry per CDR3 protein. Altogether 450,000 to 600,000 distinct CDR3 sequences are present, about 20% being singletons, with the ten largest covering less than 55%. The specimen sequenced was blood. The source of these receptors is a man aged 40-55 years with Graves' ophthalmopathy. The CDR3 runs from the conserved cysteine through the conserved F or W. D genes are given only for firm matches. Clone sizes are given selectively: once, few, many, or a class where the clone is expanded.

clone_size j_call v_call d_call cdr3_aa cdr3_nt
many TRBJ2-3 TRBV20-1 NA CSALDSTDTQYF TGCAGTGCTCTTGACAGCACAGATACGCAGTATTTT
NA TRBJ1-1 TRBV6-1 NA CASTDWGTEAFF TGTGCCAGCACGGATTGGGGCACTGAAGCTTTCTTT
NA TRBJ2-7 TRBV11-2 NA CASSLDIGISYEQYF TGTGCCAGCAGCTTAGATATAGGGATCTCCTACGAGCAGTACTTC
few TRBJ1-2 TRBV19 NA CASRKEQLYGYTF TGTGCCAGTAGAAAGGAACAGCTCTATGGCTACACCTTC
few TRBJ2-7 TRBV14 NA CASSQRHNSYEQYF TGTGCCAGCAGCCAAAGGCACAACTCCTACGAGCAGTACTTC
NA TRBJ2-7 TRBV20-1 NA CSAYTRVNSYEQYF TGCAGTGCCTACACGCGGGTCAACTCCTACGAGCAGTACTTC
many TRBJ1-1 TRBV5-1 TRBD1 CASSRDPTGGTEAFF TGCGCCAGCAGCCGGGACCCAACAGGGGGTACTGAAGCTTTCTTT
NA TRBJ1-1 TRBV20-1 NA CSARDRRAPRKNTEAFF TGCAGTGCTAGAGATAGGCGGGCCCCTAGGAAAAACACTGAAGCTTTCTTT
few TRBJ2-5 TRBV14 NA CASSQGRQVQETQYF TGTGCCAGCAGCCAAGGGCGACAGGTCCAAGAGACCCAGTACTTC
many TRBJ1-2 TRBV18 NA CASSDKTGGYTF TGTGCCAGCTCCGACAAAACGGGTGGCTACACCTTC
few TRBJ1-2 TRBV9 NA CASSVQGSPNYGYTF TGTGCCAGCAGCGTTCAGGGGAGTCCTAACTATGGCTACACCTTC
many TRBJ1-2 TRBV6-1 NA CASSETGQSYGYTF TGTGCCAGCAGTGAAACCGGACAGTCTTATGGCTACACCTTC
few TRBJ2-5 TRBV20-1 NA CSARDRDTLVGTQYF TGCAGTGCTAGAGACCGGGACACCCTCGTCGGGACCCAGTACTTC
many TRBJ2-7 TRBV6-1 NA CASSSGIYEQYF TGTGCCAGCAGTTCCGGAATATACGAGCAGTACTTC
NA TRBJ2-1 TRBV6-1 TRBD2 CASSVAGAPVYEQFF TGTGCCAGCAGTGTAGCGGGGGCCCCCGTTTACGAGCAGTTCTTC
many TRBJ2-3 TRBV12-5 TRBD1 CASGSGTGGNTDTQYF TGTGCTAGTGGTTCGGGGACAGGGGGAAACACAGATACGCAGTATTTT
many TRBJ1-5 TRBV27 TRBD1 CASSLGGQGKYQPQHF TGTGCCAGCAGTCTCGGTGGACAGGGTAAATATCAGCCCCAGCATTTT
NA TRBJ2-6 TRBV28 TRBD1 CASRLGTGGRSGANVLTF TGTGCCAGCAGACTCGGGACAGGGGGCCGCTCTGGGGCCAACGTCCTGACTTTC
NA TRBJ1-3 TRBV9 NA CASSVVGDRRNTIYF TGTGCCAGCAGCGTAGTCGGGGACCGACGAAACACCATATATTTT
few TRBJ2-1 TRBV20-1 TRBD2 CSARPSGRASGNEQFF TGCAGTGCTCGGCCCAGCGGGAGGGCAAGTGGGAATGAGCAGTTCTTC
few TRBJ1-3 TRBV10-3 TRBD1 CAISPEGAKGNTIYF TGTGCCATCAGCCCTGAGGGGGCGAAGGGAAACACCATATATTTT
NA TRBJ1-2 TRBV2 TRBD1 CASSAQQGAGGYTF TGTGCCAGCAGTGCCCAACAGGGGGCAGGTGGCTACACCTTC
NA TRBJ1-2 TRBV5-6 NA CASSLRDRNYGYTF TGTGCCAGCAGCTTGCGAGACAGGAACTATGGCTACACCTTC
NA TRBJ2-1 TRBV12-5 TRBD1 CASGWGTGGYEQFF TGTGCTAGTGGTTGGGGGACAGGGGGCTATGAGCAGTTCTTC
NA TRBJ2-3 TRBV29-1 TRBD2 CSVGSTSGRTDTQYF TGCAGCGTTGGAAGTACTAGCGGTCGCACAGATACGCAGTATTTT
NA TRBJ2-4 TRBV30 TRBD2 CAWSVLAGRANIQYF TGTGCCTGGAGTGTACTAGCGGGAAGGGCAAACATTCAGTACTTC
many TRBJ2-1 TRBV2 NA CASTVGGLASEQFF TGTGCCAGCACGGTCGGTGGGCTAGCGAGTGAGCAGTTCTTC
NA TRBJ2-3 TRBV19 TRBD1 CASSIVTGGTDTQYF TGTGCCAGTAGTATCGTAACAGGGGGCACAGATACGCAGTATTTT
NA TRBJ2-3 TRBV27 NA CASSLLAVDDTQYF TGTGCCAGCAGTTTATTAGCGGTTGATGATACGCAGTATTTT
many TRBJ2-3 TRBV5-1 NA CASSLAGPSTDTQYF TGCGCCAGCAGCTTAGCCGGCCCTTCCACAGATACGCAGTATTTT
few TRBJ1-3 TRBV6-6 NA CASSYSTLAGNTIHF TGTGCCAGCAGTTACTCGACCTTGGCCGGAAACACCATACATTTT
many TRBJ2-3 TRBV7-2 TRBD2 CASSSGTSGPSTDTQYF TGTGCCAGCAGCTCCGGGACTAGCGGCCCTAGCACAGATACGCAGTATTTT
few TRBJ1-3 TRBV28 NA CASSLYGSSSGNTIYF TGTGCCAGCAGTTTATATGGGAGTTCTTCTGGAAACACCATATATTTT
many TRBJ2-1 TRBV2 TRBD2 CASKLAGDEQFF TGTGCCAGCAAGCTAGCGGGAGACGAGCAGTTCTTC
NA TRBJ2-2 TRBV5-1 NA CASSPRIGVGGPNTGELFF TGCGCCAGCAGCCCAAGAATTGGGGTTGGTGGCCCGAACACCGGGGAGCTGTTTTTT
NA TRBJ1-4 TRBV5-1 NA CASSSATNEKLFF TGCGCCAGCAGCTCAGCAACTAATGAAAAACTGTTTTTT
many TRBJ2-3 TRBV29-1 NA CSVLLEADTQYF TGCAGCGTTCTGTTGGAGGCAGATACGCAGTATTTT
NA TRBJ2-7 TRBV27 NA CASKSQNSYEQYF TGTGCCAGCAAGTCCCAGAACTCCTACGAGCAGTACTTC
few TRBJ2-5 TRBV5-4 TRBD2 CASSLAAWGGEYF TGTGCCAGCAGCTTGGCCGCCTGGGGAGGGGAGTACTTC
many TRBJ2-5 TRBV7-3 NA CASSLSGIGETQYF TGTGCCAGCAGCTTATCGGGGATCGGAGAGACCCAGTACTTC
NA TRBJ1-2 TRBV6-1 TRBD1 CASSETGVGYTF TGTGCCAGCAGTGAGACAGGGGTCGGCTACACCTTC
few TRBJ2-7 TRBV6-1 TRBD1 CASSYFGTGSGEQYF TGTGCCAGCAGTTATTTCGGGACAGGGTCCGGCGAGCAGTACTTC
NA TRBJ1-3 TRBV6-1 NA CASSVTWEPGNTIYF TGTGCCAGCAGTGTAACTTGGGAACCTGGAAACACCATATATTTT
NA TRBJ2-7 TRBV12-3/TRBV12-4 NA CASSLQNYEQYF TGTGCCAGCAGTCTCCAAAACTACGAGCAGTACTTC
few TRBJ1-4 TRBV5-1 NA CASSLATNPNEKLFF TGCGCCAGCAGCTTGGCGACAAACCCAAATGAAAAACTGTTTTTT
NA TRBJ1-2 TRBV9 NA CASSGGPGTNYGYTF TGTGCCAGCAGCGGTGGACCCGGGACAAACTATGGCTACACCTTC
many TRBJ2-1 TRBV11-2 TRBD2 CASNSLAGNYNEQFF TGTGCCAGCAACTCGCTAGCGGGGAACTACAATGAGCAGTTCTTC
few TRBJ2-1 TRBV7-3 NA CASSPHPRTAYNEQFF TGTGCCAGCAGCCCTCACCCCCGGACAGCCTACAATGAGCAGTTCTTC
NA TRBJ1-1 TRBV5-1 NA CASSLGQFAFF TGCGCCAGCAGCTTGGGACAATTCGCTTTCTTT
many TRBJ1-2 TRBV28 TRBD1 CASSPVDRDGYTF TGTGCCAGCAGTCCTGTGGACAGGGACGGCTACACCTTC
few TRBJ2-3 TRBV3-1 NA CASSRGTDGTQYF TGTGCCAGCAGCCGCGGGACCGACGGTACGCAGTATTTT
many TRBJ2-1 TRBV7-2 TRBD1 CASSPRQGTYNEQFF TGTGCCAGCAGCCCTAGACAGGGTACTTACAATGAGCAGTTCTTC
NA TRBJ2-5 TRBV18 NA CASSPQRTVQKETQYF TGTGCCAGCTCACCTCAGCGGACAGTACAGAAAGAGACCCAGTACTTC
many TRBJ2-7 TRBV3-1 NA CASSQGQLSYEQYF TGTGCCAGCAGCCAAGGACAGCTCTCCTACGAGCAGTACTTC